The clone carrying this TCR beta chain has more than one count but fewer than ten. Unique molecular identifiers were used to barcode this TCRbeta library. TCRdb fed the PCR reads into MiXCR, producing one record per CDR3 protein. Of about 200,000 distinct CDR3 sequences listed, approximately 8.4% were seen once; the top ten hold about a third. The source of the sample is a study of T-cell reconstitution after alpha-beta-depleted transplantation in children. With 6 bases removed from V and 8 bases from J, the gap between germline ends came to 16 bases. The CDR3 has 13 amino acids. The V gene's germline CDR1 is MGHDK and CDR2 SYGVNS.

The gene calls are TRBV25-1 and TRBJ1-1, with D possibly TRBD1 on 5 matching bases. The sample in question was PBMCs, mostly from graft donor cells, obtained 360 days after TCRalphabeta/CD19-depleted stem cell transplant. The receptor comes from a male patient aged 2-9 years who had a stem cell transplant for acute myeloid leukemia, so the T cells may come from the graft donor. DNA for the CDR3: TGTGCCAGCAGGCGCCCCGGGGCAGAGGAAGCTTTCTTT. Translated, it gives CASRRPGAEEAFF.